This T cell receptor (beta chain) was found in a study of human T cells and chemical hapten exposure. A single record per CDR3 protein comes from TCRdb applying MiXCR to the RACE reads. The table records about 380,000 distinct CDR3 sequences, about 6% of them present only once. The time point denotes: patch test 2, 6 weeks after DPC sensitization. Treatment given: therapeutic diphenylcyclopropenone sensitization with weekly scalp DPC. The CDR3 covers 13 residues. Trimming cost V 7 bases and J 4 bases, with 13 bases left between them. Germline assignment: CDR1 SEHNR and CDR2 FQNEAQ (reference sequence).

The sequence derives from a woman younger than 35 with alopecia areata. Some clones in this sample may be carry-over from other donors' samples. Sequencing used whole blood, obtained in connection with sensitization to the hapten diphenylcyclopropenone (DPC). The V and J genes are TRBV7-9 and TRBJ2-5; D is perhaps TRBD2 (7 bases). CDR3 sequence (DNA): TGTGCCAGCAAGGGGGAGGGTCGAGAGACCCAGTACTTC. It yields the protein CASKGEGRETQYF.